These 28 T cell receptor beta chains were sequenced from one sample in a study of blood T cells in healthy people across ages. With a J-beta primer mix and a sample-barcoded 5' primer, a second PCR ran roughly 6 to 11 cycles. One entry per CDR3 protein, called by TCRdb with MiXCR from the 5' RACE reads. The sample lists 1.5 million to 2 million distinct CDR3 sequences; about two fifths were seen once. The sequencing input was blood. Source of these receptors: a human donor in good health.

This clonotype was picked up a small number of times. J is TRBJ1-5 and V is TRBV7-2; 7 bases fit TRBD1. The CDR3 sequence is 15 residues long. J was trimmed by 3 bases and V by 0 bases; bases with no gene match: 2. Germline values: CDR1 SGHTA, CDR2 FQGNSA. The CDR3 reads CASSLATGNNQPQHF. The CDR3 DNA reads TGTGCCAGCAGCTTAGCGACAGGGAACAATCAGCCCCAGCATTTT. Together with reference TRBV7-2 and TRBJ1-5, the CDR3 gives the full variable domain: GAGVSQSPSNKVTEKGKDVELRCDPISGHTALYWYRQSLGQGLEFLIYFQGNSAPDKSGLPSDRFSAERTGGSVSTLTIQRTQQEDSAVYLCASSLATGNNQPQHFGDGTRLSIL.

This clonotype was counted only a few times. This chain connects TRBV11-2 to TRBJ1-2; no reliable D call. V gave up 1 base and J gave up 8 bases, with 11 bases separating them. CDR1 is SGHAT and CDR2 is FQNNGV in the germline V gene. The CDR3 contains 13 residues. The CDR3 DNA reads TGTGCCAGCAGCTTAGTCCAGGAGAGGGGCTACACCTTC. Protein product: CASSLVQERGYTF.

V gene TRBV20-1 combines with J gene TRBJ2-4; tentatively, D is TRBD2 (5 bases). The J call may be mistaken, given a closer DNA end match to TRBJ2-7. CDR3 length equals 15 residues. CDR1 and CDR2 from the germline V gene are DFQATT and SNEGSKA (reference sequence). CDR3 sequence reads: CSANRRVRASYEQYF. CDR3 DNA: TGCAGTGCCAATCGACGGGTGCGGGCCTCCTACGAGCAGTACTTC.

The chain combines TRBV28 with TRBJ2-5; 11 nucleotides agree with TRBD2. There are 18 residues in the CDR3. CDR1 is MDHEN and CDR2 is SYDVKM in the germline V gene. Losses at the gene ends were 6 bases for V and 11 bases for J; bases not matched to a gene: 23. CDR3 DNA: TGTGCCAGCAGCTCTGACAGGGGTCGGACTAGCGGGCCAGGGGAGCAGTACTTC. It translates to CASSSDRGRTSGPGEQYF.

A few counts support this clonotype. The CDR3 DNA follows: TGTGCCAGCAGTTACATAGTGGGGAACCAAGAGACCCAGTACTTC. Translation: CASSYIVGNQETQYF. V and J are TRBV5-6 and TRBJ2-5; D unclear. Germline V gene data show CDR1 as SGHDT and CDR2 as YYEEEE. This CDR3 has 15 residues. The V and J ends lost 5 bases and 0 bases respectively, with 14 bases between them.

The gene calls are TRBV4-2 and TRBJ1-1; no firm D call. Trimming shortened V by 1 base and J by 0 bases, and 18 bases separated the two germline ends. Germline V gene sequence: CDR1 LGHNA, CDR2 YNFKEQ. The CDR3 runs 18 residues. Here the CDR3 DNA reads TGTGCCAGCAGCCAAGGTATCTTAACCGGAGACATGAACACTGAAGCTTTCTTT. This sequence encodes CASSQGILTGDMNTEAFF.

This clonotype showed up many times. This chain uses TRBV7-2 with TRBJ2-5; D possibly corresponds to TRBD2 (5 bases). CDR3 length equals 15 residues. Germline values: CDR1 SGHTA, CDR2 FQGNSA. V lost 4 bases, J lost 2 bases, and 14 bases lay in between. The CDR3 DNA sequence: TGTGCCAGCAGCTCAGAGGCTAGCAGGCAAGAGACCCAGTACTTC. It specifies CASSSEASRQETQYF.

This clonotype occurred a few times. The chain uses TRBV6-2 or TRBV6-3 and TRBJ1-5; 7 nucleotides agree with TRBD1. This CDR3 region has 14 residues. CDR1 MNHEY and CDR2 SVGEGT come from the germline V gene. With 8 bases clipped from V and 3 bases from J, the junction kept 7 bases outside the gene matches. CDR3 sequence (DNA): TGTGCCAGCCACAGGACAGGCTTCAATCAGCCCCAGCATTTT. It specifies CASHRTGFNQPQHF.

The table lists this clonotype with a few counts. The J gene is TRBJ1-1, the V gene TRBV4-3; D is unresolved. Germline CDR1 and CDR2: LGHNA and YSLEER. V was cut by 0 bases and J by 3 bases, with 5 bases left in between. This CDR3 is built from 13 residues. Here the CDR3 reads CASSQEVDTEAFF. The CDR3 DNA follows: TGCGCCAGCAGCCAAGAGGTGGACACTGAAGCTTTCTTT.

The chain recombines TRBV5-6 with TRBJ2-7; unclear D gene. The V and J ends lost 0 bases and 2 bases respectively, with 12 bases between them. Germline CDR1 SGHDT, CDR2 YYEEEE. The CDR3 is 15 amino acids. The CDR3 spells CASSLVGDLAYEQYF. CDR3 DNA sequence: TGTGCCAGCAGCTTGGTTGGGGATTTAGCCTACGAGCAGTACTTC.

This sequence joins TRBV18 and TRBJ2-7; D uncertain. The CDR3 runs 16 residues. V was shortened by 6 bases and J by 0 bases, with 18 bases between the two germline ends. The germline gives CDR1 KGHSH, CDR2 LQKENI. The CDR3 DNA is TGTGCCAGCTCTCCCTCCGGTGACTTCAGCTCCTACGAGCAGTACTTC. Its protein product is CASSPSGDFSSYEQYF.

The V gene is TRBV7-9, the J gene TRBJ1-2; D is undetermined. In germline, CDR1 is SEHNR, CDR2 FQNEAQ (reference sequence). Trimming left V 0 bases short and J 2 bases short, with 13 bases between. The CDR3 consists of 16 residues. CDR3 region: CASSLAKGRENYGYTF. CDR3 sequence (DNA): TGTGCCAGCAGCTTAGCGAAAGGACGGGAAAACTATGGCTACACCTTC.

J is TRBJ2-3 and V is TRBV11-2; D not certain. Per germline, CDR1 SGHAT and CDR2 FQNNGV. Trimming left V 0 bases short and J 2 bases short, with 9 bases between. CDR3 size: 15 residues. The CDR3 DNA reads TGTGCCAGCAGCTTAGAATGGACGGTCACAGATACGCAGTATTTT. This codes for CASSLEWTVTDTQYF. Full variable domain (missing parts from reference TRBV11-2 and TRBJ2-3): EAGVAQSPRYKIIEKRQSVAFWCNPISGHATLYWYQQILGQGPKLLIQFQNNGVVDDSQLPKDRFSAERLKGVDSTLKIQPAKLEDSAVYLCASSLEWTVTDTQYFGPGTRLTVL.

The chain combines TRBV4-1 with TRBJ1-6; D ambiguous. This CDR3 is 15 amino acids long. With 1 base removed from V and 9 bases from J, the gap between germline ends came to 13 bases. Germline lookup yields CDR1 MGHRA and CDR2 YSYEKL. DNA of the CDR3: TGCGCCAGCAGCCAAGTCGGGGAGGGCAGTTCACCCCTCCACTTT. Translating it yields CASSQVGEGSSPLHF.

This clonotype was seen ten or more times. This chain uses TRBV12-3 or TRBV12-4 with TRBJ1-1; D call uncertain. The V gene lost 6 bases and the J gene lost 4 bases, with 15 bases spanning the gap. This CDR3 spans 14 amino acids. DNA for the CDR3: TGTGCCAGCAGAGGTGGCGGTGGAGCCACTGAAGCTTTCTTT. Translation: CASRGGGGATEAFF.

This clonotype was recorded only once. CDR3 protein: CASSWGAGRFDGYTF. The CDR3 DNA reads as TGTGCCAGCAGCTGGGGGGCCGGGAGGTTCGATGGCTACACCTTC. The V gene is TRBV7-9, the J gene TRBJ1-2; TRBD1 might be the D (6 bases). Looked up from germline, CDR1 is SEHNR and CDR2 is FQNEAQ (reference sequence). Trimming left V 4 bases short and J 6 bases short, with 18 bases between. There are 15 residues in the CDR3. The variable domain in full, with the rest retrieved from reference TRBV7-9 and TRBJ1-2, is DTGVSQNPRHKITKRGQNVTFRCDPISEHNRLYWYRQTLGQGPEFLTYFQNEAQLEKSRLLSDRFSAERPKGSFSTLEIQRTEQGDSAMYLCASSWGAGRFDGYTFGSGTRLTVV.

The CDR3 region is CSVPPPGTDTQYF. The CDR3 DNA is TGCAGCGTTCCGCCCCCGGGCACAGATACGCAGTATTTT. The chain has TRBV29-1 and TRBJ2-3; unclear D gene. Looked up from germline, CDR1 is SQVTM and CDR2 is ANQGSEA. Deletions cut 5 bases from V and 1 base from J, with 10 bases between. CDR3 length: 13 residues.

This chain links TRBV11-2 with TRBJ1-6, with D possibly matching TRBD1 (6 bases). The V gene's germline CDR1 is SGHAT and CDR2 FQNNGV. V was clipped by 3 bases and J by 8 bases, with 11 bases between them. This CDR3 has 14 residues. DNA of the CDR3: TGTGCCAGCAGCTTTGGCAGGGGATATTCACCCCTCCACTTT. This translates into CASSFGRGYSPLHF. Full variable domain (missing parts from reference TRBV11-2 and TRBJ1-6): EAGVAQSPRYKIIEKRQSVAFWCNPISGHATLYWYQQILGQGPKLLIQFQNNGVVDDSQLPKDRFSAERLKGVDSTLKIQPAKLEDSAVYLCASSFGRGYSPLHFGNGTRLTVT.

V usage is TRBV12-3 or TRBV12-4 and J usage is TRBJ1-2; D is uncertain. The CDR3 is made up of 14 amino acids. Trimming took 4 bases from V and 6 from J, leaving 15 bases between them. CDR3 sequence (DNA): TGTGCCAGCAGTTCGAAAAAAGGGCGAGATGGCTACACCTTC. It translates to CASSSKKGRDGYTF.

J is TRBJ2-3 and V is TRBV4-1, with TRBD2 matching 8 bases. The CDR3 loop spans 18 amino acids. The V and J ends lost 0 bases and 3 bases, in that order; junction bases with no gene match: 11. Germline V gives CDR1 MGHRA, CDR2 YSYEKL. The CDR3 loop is CASSQDPRGEGRTDTQYF. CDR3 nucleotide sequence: TGCGCCAGCAGCCAAGATCCGCGGGGGGAAGGAAGGACAGATACGCAGTATTTT.

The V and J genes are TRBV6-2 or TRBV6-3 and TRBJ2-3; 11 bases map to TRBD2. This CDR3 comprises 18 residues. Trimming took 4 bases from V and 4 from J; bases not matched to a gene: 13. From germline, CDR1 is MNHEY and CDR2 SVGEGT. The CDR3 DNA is TGTGCCAGCAGTTCACCCTCTCTAGCGGGGGGTCTCGCAGATACGCAGTATTTT. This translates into CASSSPSLAGGLADTQYF.

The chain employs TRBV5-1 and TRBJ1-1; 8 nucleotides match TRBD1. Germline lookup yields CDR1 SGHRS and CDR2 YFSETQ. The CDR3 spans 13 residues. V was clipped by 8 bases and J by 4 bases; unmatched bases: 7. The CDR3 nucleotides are TGCGCCAGTAGCAGGACAGGGCCCACTGAAGCTTTCTTT. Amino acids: CASSRTGPTEAFF.

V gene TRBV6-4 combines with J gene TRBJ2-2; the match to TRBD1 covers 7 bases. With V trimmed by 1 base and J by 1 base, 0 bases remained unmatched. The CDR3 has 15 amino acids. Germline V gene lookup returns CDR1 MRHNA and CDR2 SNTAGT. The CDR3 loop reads CASSDWTGNTGELFF. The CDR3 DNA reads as TGTGCCAGCAGTGACTGGACAGGGAACACCGGGGAGCTGTTTTTT.

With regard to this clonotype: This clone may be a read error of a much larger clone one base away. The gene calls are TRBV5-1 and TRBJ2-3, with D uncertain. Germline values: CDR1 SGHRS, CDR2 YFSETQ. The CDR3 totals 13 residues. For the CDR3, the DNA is TGCGCCAACAGCTTGGCAACGTCAGATACGCAGTATTTT. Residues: CANSLATSDTQYF.

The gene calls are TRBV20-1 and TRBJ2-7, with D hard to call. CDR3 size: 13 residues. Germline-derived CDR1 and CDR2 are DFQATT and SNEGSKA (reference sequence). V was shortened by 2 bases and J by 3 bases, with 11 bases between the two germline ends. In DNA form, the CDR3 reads TGCAGTGCTAGACGCCCTGGCGTCTACGAGCAGTACTTC. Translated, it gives CSARRPGVYEQYF.

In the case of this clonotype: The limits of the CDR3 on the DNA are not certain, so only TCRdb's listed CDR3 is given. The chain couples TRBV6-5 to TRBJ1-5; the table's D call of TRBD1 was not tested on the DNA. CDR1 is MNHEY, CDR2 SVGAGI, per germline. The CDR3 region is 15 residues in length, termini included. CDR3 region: CASSSSGQGNQPQHF.

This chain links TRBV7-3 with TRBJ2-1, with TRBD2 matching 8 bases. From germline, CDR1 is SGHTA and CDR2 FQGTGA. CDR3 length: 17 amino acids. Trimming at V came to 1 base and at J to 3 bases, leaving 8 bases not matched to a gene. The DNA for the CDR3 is TGTGCCAGCAGCTTAAGACTAGCGCCCCTTAACTACAATGAGCAGTTCTTC. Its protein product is CASSLRLAPLNYNEQFF.

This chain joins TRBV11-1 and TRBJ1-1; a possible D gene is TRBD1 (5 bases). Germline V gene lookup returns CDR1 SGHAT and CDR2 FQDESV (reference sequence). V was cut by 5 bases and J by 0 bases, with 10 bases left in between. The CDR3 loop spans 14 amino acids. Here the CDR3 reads CASSRRDLNTEAFF. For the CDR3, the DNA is TGTGCCAGCAGCCGGCGGGACTTGAACACTGAAGCTTTCTTT. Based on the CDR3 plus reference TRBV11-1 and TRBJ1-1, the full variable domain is EAEVAQSPRYKITEKSQAVAFWCDPISGHATLYWYRQILGQGPELLVQFQDESVVDDSQLPKDRFSAERLKGVDSTLKIQPAELGDSAMYLCASSRRDLNTEAFFGQGTRLTVV.